This TCR beta chain was found in a study of blood T cell repertoires in COVID-19 (TCRdb year 2020). Context from the whole study: Samples covering the acute and convalescent phases of COVID-19 were provided by collaborators in the United States, Italy and Spain. Subjects who had been exposed to COVID-19, were actively infected with it, or had recovered from it provided the deeply sampled blood TCRbeta repertoires that made up the dataset. The sample metadata nearly always contained a de-identified subject ID, COVID-19 status, age in years and sex. Samples were obtained from the ongoing ImmuneRACE study (first 160 participants) and from 1,254 subjects provided by 6 global collaborators. Where HLA class I and class II types were available, the types were taken from metadata supplied by the sample provider, not from assay-based typing. A freely available public database, intended as a resource for researchers studying the immune response to SARS-CoV-2, is where the repertoires were released. The prospective study material was composed of cDNA or gDNA derived from T cells, B-cell-depleted T cells, or PBMCs. The investigation overall reported the following: The quantity of clinical and demographic metadata differed by source and by participant and was supplied without curation.

The collaborating institutions used their own protocols to collect whole blood in K2EDTA tubes. For TCRbeta analysis, collaborator samples were shipped as frozen whole blood, as isolated PBMCs, or as DNA extracted from either sample type. The immunoSEQ Assay, a bias-controlled multiplex PCR, was used to amplify TCRbeta CDR3 regions from genomic DNA. The study's processing was this. The number of nucleated cells in each sample was estimated by amplification of reference gene primers within the assay. To quantify the absolute abundance of each unique TCRbeta CDR3 rearrangement, sequence reads were collapsed and filtered. For each sample, productive Simpson clonality was calculated as the square root of Simpson's diversity index over productive rearrangements. Here the immuneACCESS table is served through TCRdb, limited to in-frame sequences with V and J called. Missing clones are a known gap in these copies; in checked studies unresolved V genes cover under half, and the rest lacks a known reason. V, J and clone size are taken as reported in that table, and D and trimming were inferred from the DNA itself. Here the sample has some 150,000 clones; 80% occur a single time. Roughly 0.6% of the sample goes to the ten largest clones.

V is shortened by 1 base, J by 1 base, and the region joining them spans 5 bases. Inclusive of the bounding cysteine and phenylalanine, the CDR3 is 13 residues long. Here the CDR3 DNA is all that survives: 39 bases in frame from base 1. The germline V gene (reference sequence) gives CDR1 as SGHKS and CDR2 as YYEKEE. As regards this clone: The antigen it recognizes is unknown. No much larger clone exists at a distance of one base, and base qualities are not known.

The sample consisted of peripheral blood. The TCR sequence derives from a man between 60 and 70 years old with acute or convalescent COVID-19. The rearrangement joined TRBV5-5 to TRBJ1-1; the D gene identity is not certain. The DNA sequence is given as TGTGCCAGCAGCTTGATCCAGAACACTGAAGCTTTCTTT. Translated, this gives CASSLIQNTEAFF.